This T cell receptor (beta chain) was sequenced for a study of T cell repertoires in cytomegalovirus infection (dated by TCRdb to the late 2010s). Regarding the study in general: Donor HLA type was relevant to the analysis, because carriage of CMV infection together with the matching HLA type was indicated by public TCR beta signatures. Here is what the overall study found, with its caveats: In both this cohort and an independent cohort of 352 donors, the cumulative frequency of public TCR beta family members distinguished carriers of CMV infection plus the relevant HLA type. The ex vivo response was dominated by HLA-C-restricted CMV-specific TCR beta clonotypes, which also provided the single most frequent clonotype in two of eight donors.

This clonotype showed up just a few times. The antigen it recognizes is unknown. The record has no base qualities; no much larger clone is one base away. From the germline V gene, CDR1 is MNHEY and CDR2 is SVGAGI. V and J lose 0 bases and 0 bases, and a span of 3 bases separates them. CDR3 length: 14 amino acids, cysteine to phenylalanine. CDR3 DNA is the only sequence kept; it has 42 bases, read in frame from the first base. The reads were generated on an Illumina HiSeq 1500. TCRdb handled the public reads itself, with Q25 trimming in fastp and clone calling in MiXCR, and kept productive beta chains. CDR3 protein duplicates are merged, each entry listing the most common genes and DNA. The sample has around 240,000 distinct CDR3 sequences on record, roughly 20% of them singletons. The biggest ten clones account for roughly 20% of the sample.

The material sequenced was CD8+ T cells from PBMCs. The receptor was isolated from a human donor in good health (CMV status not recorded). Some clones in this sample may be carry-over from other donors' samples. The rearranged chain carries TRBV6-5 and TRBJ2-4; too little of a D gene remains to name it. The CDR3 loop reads CASSYSLAKNIQYF. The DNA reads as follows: TGTGCCAGCAGTTACTCCCTAGCCAAAAACATTCAGTACTTC.